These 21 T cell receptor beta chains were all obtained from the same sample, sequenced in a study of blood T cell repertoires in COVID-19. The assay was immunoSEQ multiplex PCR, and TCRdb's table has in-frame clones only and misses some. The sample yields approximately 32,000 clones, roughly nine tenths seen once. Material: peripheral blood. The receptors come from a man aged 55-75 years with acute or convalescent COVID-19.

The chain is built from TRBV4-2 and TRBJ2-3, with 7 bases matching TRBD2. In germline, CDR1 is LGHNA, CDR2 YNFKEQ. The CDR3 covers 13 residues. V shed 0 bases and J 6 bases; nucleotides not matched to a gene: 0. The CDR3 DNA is TGTGCCAGCAGCCAAGAGGGGGGGGATACGCAGTATTTT. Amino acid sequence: CASSQEGGDTQYF.

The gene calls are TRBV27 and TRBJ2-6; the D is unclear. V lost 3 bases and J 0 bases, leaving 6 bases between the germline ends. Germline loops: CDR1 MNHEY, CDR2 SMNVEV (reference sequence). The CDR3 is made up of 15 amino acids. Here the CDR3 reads CASSFSGSGANVLTF. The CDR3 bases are TGTGCCAGCAGTTTCAGTGGCTCTGGGGCCAACGTCCTGACTTTC.

This chain's CDR3 is CASSQATGGSGRISEQFF. CDR3 bases: TGCGCCAGCAGCCAGGCTACAGGCGGTAGCGGGAGAATAAGTGAGCAGTTCTTC. This chain joins TRBV4-1 and TRBJ2-1; 9 nucleotides line up with TRBD2. Germline CDR1 reads MGHRA; CDR2 reads YSYEKL. Unmatched junction bases numbered 18, after V lost 3 bases and J lost 9 bases. The CDR3 consists of 18 residues.

CDR3 sequence: CASSIGGSRGYTF. The CDR3 coding sequence is TGTGCCAGTAGTATAGGAGGCAGTCGGGGCTACACCTTC. The rearrangement joins TRBV19 to TRBJ1-2; D is undetermined. This CDR3 region has 13 residues. V lost 1 base to trimming and J lost 8 bases, with 11 bases between them. Germline V gene sequence: CDR1 LNHDA, CDR2 SQIVND (reference sequence).

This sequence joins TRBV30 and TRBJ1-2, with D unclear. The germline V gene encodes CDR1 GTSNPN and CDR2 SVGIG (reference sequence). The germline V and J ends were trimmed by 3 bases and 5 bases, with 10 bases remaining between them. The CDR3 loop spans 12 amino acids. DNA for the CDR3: TGTGCCTGGAGAACACCGGGATATGGCTACACCTTC. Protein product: CAWRTPGYGYTF.

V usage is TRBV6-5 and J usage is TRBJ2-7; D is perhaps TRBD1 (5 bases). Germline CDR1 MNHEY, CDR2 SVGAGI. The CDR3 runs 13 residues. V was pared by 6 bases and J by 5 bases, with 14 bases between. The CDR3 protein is CASSVGAHHEQYV. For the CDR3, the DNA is TGTGCCAGCAGCGTTGGGGCCCACCACGAGCAGTACGTC.

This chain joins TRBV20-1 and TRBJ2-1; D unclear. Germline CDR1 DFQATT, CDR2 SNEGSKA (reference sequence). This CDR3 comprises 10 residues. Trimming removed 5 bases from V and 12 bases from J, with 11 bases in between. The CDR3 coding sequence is TGCAGTGCTTTTGCCCAGCGGCAGTTCTTC. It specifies CSAFAQRQFF.

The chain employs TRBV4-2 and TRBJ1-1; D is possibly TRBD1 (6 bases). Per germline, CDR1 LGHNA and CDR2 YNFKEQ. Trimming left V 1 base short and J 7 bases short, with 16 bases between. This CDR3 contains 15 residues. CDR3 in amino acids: CASSQVGNRAHEAFF. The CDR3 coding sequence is TGTGCCAGCAGCCAAGTCGGGAACAGGGCCCATGAAGCTTTCTTT.

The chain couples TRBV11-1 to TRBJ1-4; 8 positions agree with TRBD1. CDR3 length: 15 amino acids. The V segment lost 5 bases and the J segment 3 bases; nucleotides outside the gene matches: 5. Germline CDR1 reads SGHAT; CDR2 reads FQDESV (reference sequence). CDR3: CASSDRGGPNEKLFF. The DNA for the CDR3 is TGTGCCAGCAGCGACAGGGGAGGGCCTAATGAAAAACTGTTTTTT.

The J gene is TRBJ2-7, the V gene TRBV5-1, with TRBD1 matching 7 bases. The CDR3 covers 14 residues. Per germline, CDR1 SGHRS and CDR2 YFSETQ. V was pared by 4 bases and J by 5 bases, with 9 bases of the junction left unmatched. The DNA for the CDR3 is TGCGCCAGCAGCCCGGGACAGACCCGCCACGAGCAGTACTTC. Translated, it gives CASSPGQTRHEQYF.

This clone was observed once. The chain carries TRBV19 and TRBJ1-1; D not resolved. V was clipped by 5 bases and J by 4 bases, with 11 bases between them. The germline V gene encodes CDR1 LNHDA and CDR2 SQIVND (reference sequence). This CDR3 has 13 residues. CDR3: CASSHGSSTEAFF. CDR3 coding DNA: TGTGCCAGTAGTCACGGGAGCTCCACTGAAGCTTTCTTT.

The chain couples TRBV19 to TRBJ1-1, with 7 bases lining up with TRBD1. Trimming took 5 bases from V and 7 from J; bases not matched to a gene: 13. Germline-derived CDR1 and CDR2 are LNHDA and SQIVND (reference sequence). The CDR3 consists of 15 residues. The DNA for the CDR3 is TGTGCCAGTAGTCCTATAGACAGGGAATCTGGTGAAGCTTTCTTT. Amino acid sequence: CASSPIDRESGEAFF.

CDR3 sequence (DNA): TGTGCCAGCAATTATTGGGGAGGGACCGGGGAGCTGTTTTTT. Its translation is CASNYWGGTGELFF. V is TRBV6-6 and J is TRBJ2-2, with TRBD2 matching over 7 bases. Germline loops: CDR1 MNHNY, CDR2 SVGAGI (reference sequence). The V gene end was trimmed by 7 bases and the J gene end by 5 bases; junction bases not matched to a gene: 7. The CDR3 extends over 14 amino acids.

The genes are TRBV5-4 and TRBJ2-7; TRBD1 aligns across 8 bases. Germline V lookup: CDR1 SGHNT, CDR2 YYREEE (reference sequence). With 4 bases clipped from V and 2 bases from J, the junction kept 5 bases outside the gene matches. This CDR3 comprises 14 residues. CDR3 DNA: TGTGCCAGCAGCCGGGGACAGGATGCCTACGAGCAGTACGTC. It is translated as CASSRGQDAYEQYV.

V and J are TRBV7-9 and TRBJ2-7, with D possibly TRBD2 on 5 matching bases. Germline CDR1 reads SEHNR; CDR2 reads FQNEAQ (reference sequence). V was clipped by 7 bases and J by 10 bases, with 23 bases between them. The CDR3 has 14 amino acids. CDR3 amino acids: CASTIEGDFTPQYF. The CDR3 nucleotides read TGTGCCAGCACCATAGAGGGCGACTTCACCCCTCAGTACTTC.

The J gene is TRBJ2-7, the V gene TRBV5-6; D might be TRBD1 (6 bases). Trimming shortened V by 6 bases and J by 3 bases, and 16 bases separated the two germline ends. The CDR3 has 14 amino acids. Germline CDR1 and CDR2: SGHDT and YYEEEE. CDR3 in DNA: TGTGCCAGCAAAACGGGACAAGGAAACTACGAGCAGTACTTC. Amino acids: CASKTGQGNYEQYF.

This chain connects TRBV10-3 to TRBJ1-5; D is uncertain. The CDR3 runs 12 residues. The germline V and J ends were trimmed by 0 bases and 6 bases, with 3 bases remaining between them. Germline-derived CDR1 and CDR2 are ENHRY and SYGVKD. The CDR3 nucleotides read TGTGCCATCAGTGAGTCGCGTCAGCCCCAGCATTTT. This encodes CAISESRQPQHF.

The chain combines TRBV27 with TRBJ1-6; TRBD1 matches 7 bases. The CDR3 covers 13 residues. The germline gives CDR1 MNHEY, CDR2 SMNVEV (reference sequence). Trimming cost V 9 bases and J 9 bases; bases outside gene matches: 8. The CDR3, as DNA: TGTGCCAGTCGGAGGGGGCGCAGTTCACCCCTCCACTTT. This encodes CASRRGRSSPLHF.

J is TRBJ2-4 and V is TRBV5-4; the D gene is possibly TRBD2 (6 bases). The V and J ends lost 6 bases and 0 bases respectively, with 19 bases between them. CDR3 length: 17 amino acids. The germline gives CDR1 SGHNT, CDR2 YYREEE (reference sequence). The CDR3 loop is CASNFGGALEAKNIQYF. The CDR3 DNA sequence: TGTGCCAGCAACTTTGGCGGGGCCTTAGAAGCCAAAAACATTCAGTACTTC.

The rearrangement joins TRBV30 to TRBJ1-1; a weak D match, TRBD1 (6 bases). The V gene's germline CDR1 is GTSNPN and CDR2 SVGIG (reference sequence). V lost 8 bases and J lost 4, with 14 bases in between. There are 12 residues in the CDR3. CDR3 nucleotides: TGTGCCCTTCGGGGGGGGCCCACTGAAGCTTTCTTT. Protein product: CALRGGPTEAFF.

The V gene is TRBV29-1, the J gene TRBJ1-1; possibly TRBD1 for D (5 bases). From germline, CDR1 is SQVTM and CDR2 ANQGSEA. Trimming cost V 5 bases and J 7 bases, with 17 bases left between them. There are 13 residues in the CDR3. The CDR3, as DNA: TGCAGCGTTAAGACCTCCGCCGGGGGTGAAGCTTTCTTT. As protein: CSVKTSAGGEAFF.